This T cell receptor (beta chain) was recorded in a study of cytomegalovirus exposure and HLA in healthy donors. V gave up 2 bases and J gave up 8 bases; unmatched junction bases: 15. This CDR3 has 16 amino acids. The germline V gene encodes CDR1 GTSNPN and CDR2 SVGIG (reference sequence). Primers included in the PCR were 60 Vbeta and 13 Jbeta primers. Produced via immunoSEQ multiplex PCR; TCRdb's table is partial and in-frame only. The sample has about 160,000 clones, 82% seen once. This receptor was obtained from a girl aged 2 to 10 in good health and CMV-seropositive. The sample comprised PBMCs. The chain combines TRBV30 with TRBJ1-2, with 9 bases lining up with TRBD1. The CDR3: CAWSPGQGVKWGGYTF. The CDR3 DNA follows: TGTGCCTGGAGTCCGGGACAGGGAGTCAAGTGGGGAGGCTACACCTTC.